Listed below are T cell receptor beta chains from one sample, sequenced in a study of blood T cells in healthy people across ages. In TCRdb, the 5' RACE reads were re-called with MiXCR into one record per CDR3 protein. The table lists about 800,000 distinct CDR3 sequences, 20% to 25% of them singletons. A further study also used this sample, focusing on T cells of mothers and their children.

Sequenced: blood. Receptors were obtained from a boy between 10 and 17 years old in good health. CDR3s include the opening cysteine and the closing phenylalanine or tryptophan. The order of the fields is clone size, J gene, D gene, V gene, CDR3 protein, CDR3 DNA. The D gene is left open where the match is weak. A row's size may be missing; if present it is once, few, many or a size class.

>-|TRBJ1-2|-|TRBV14
CASSQVQAYYGYTF
TGTGCCAGCAGCCAAGTGCAGGCCTACTATGGCTACACCTTC
>-|TRBJ2-7|-|TRBV7-2
CASSLATAFEYEQYF
TGTGCCAGCAGCTTAGCCACAGCATTCGAATACGAGCAGTACTTC
>-|TRBJ1-3|-|TRBV4-1
CASSQGWGSGNTIYF
TGCGCCAGCAGCCAAGGATGGGGGTCCGGAAACACCATATATTTT
>-|TRBJ2-5|-|TRBV9
CASSVATAETQYF
TGTGCCAGCAGCGTAGCTACCGCAGAGACCCAGTACTTC
>-|TRBJ1-2|-|TRBV29-1
CSVVTSGYTF
TGCAGCGTTGTCACCAGCGGCTACACCTTC
>once|TRBJ2-7|TRBD1|TRBV20-1
CSVPNLLGQGSYEQYF
TGCAGTGTTCCGAACCTCCTAGGACAGGGTTCCTACGAGCAGTACTTC
>few|TRBJ2-1|TRBD2|TRBV28
CASTESGTSGLNEQFF
TGTGCCAGCACCGAAAGCGGGACTAGCGGGTTGAATGAGCAGTTCTTC
>-|TRBJ1-1|TRBD1|TRBV11-1
CASGTVFLNTEAFF
TGTGCCAGCGGGACAGTCTTTCTGAACACTGAAGCTTTCTTT
>-|TRBJ1-2|-|TRBV29-1
CSLERVSNYGYTF
TGCAGCCTTGAGCGGGTGTCTAACTATGGCTACACCTTC
>-|TRBJ2-2|TRBD1|TRBV9
CASSPRAGTGYTGELFF
TGTGCCAGCAGCCCTCGAGCCGGGACAGGGTACACCGGGGAGCTGTTTTTT
>-|TRBJ2-2|-|TRBV29-1
CSVFDPRETGELFF
TGCAGCGTTTTCGATCCAAGGGAGACCGGGGAGCTGTTTTTT
>-|TRBJ2-2|-|TRBV2
CASSEENSRTGELFF
TGTGCCAGCAGTGAGGAAAACTCTAGGACCGGGGAGCTGTTTTTT
>once|TRBJ2-1|-|TRBV7-9
CASSYPGPPSYNEQFF
TGTGCCAGCAGCTACCCAGGGCCACCCAGCTACAATGAGCAGTTCTTC
>few|TRBJ2-1|TRBD1|TRBV24-1
CATSDPGQGYNEQFF
TGTGCCACCAGTGATCCCGGACAGGGGTACAATGAGCAGTTCTTC
>few|TRBJ2-1|TRBD2|TRBV20-1
CSALKAASGNNEQFF
TGCAGTGCTCTAAAAGCGGCTAGCGGCAACAATGAGCAGTTCTTC
>-|TRBJ1-2|-|TRBV12-3/TRBV12-4
CASSTLDGGYTF
TGTGCCAGCAGTACCCTAGACGGTGGTTACACCTTC
>few|TRBJ2-7|TRBD1|TRBV29-1
CSVERVGGHYEQYF
TGCAGCGTTGAAAGAGTAGGGGGCCACTACGAGCAGTACTTC
>-|TRBJ2-7|-|TRBV20-1
CSAPTYGYEQYF
TGCAGTGCCCCTACCTATGGTTACGAGCAGTACTTC
>-|TRBJ2-3|TRBD1|TRBV7-2
CASSIPQGAGDTQYF
TGTGCCAGCAGCATACCACAGGGGGCTGGAGATACGCAGTATTTT
>few|TRBJ2-3|TRBD2|TRBV18
CASSPLRGGSTDTQYF
TGTGCCAGCTCACCACTTCGGGGAGGGTCGACAGATACGCAGTATTTT
>-|TRBJ2-1|TRBD2|TRBV7-9
CASSLAPSGLNNEQFF
TGTGCCAGCAGCTTAGCGCCTAGCGGGTTAAACAATGAGCAGTTCTTC
>few|TRBJ2-2|-|TRBV5-6
CASSLGQPRFTGELFF
TGTGCCAGCAGCTTGGGACAGCCGCGATTCACCGGGGAGCTGTTTTTT
>-|TRBJ2-1|TRBD2|TRBV9
CASSVGGSGARSYNEQFF
TGTGCCAGCAGCGTAGGAGGGAGCGGGGCCCGCTCCTACAATGAGCAGTTCTTC
>-|TRBJ2-3|-|TRBV3-1
CASSQGHADTQYF
TGTGCCAGCAGCCAGGGACACGCAGATACGCAGTATTTT
>-|TRBJ1-6|-|TRBV28
CASSPPRAESSPLHF
TGTGCCAGCAGTCCCCCACGGGCCGAAAGTTCACCCCTCCACTTT
>-|TRBJ2-1|TRBD1|TRBV10-3
CASGADRDLNEQFF
TGTGCCTCGGGAGCGGACAGGGATTTGAATGAGCAGTTCTTC
>many|TRBJ2-3|TRBD2|TRBV19
CASSLKTRAGYTDTQYF
TGTGCCAGTAGTTTGAAGACTAGAGCGGGATACACAGATACGCAGTATTTT
>-|TRBJ1-2|-|TRBV15
CATARSANYGYTF
TGTGCCACCGCGAGGTCAGCTAACTATGGCTACACCTTC
>many|TRBJ2-7|TRBD2|TRBV4-2
CASSQEIGLARYEQYF
TGTGCCAGCAGCCAAGAAATTGGACTAGCCCGCTACGAGCAGTACTTC
>-|TRBJ2-1|TRBD2|TRBV2
CASNLAGSLHEQFF
TGTGCCAGCAACCTAGCGGGGTCCCTACATGAGCAGTTCTTC
>many|TRBJ1-1|TRBD1|TRBV6-1
CASSSTGLGNTEAFF
TGTGCCAGCAGTTCGACAGGGCTGGGGAACACTGAAGCTTTCTTT
>-|TRBJ2-1|-|TRBV7-3
CASSLQGSGYNEQFF
TGTGCCAGCAGCCTACAGGGAAGCGGATACAATGAGCAGTTCTTC
>-|TRBJ1-4|-|TRBV7-2
CASSLGGRSEEKLFF
TGTGCCAGCAGCTTAGGGGGCAGGAGTGAAGAAAAACTGTTTTTT
>-|TRBJ2-7|TRBD1|TRBV27
CASSFSGQGDEQYF
TGTGCCAGCAGTTTCTCGGGACAGGGTGACGAGCAGTACTTC
>few|TRBJ2-2|-|TRBV6-1
CASTHRIWGPNTGELFF
TGTGCCAGCACTCACCGAATCTGGGGCCCGAACACCGGGGAGCTGTTTTTT
>-|TRBJ2-1|-|TRBV14
CASSPRFGREQFF
TGTGCCAGCAGCCCCCGTTTTGGCCGTGAGCAGTTCTTC
>-|TRBJ2-1|-|TRBV7-9
CASRLEGLAYNEQFF
TGTGCCAGCCGCTTGGAGGGACTGGCCTACAATGAGCAGTTCTTC
>many|TRBJ2-3|-|TRBV20-1
CSARGESTDTQYF
TGCAGTGCTAGGGGGGAGAGCACAGATACGCAGTATTTT
>few|TRBJ2-1|-|TRBV5-6
CASSDGWGMDEQFF
TGTGCCAGCAGCGACGGGTGGGGTATGGATGAGCAGTTCTTC
>few|TRBJ2-6|-|TRBV6-1
CASSEATWFVGANVLTF
TGTGCCAGCAGTGAAGCGACCTGGTTTGTTGGGGCCAACGTCCTGACTTTC
>-|TRBJ2-5|-|TRBV28
CASSALGWRKYF
TGTGCCAGCAGTGCCCTAGGCTGGAGGAAGTACTTC
>few|TRBJ2-7|-|TRBV7-9
CASSPDTNYYEQYF
TGTGCCAGCAGCCCGGACACAAACTACTACGAGCAGTACTTC
>-|TRBJ2-5|-|TRBV6-2/TRBV6-3
CASSYRTEETQYF
TGTGCCAGCAGCTATCGGACAGAAGAGACCCAGTACTTC
>few|TRBJ1-6|TRBD1|TRBV14
CASSHFSPGTDPYNSPLHF
TGTGCCAGCAGCCACTTTTCGCCCGGGACAGACCCCTATAATTCACCCCTCCACTTT
>few|TRBJ2-7|TRBD1|TRBV3-1
CASSLLQTGGNEQYF
TGTGCCAGCAGCCTACTCCAAACAGGGGGGAACGAGCAGTACTTC
>few|TRBJ2-7|-|TRBV11-1
CASSLPSGQGTWEGSYEQYF
TGTGCCAGCAGCTTACCATCTGGACAGGGTACTTGGGAGGGCTCCTACGAGCAGTACTTC
>few|TRBJ2-7|TRBD1|TRBV18
CASSQSAGTGPYEQYF
TGTGCCAGCTCCCAATCGGCCGGGACAGGGCCCTACGAGCAGTACTTC
>-|TRBJ2-7|TRBD1|TRBV7-2
CASSSWTGAGEQYF
TGTGCCAGCAGCTCCTGGACAGGCGCGGGCGAGCAGTACTTC
>-|TRBJ2-1|-|TRBV20-1
CSASGIWNEQFF
TGCAGTGCTAGCGGGATATGGAATGAGCAGTTCTTC
>-|TRBJ2-3|TRBD2|TRBV29-1
CSVEVRTSGTSTDTQYF
TGCAGCGTTGAAGTCCGGACTAGCGGGACTAGCACAGATACGCAGTATTTT
>few|TRBJ1-1|-|TRBV6-5
CASSTAWGLAPEAFF
TGTGCCAGCAGCACAGCATGGGGGCTGGCTCCTGAAGCTTTCTTT
>-|TRBJ2-5|-|TRBV6-2/TRBV6-3
CTSSYPAGETQYF
TGTACCAGCAGTTACCCCGCGGGAGAGACCCAGTACTTC
>-|TRBJ1-2|TRBD1|TRBV10-3
CAISESGQGNYGYTF
TGTGCCATCAGTGAGTCGGGACAGGGAAACTATGGCTACACCTTC
>-|TRBJ2-3|TRBD1|TRBV5-1
CASGGQGLTSTDTQYF
TGCGCCAGCGGGGGACAGGGACTTACTAGCACAGATACGCAGTATTTT